The entry below describes one T cell receptor (beta chain). This specimen belongs to a study of chemoradiotherapy in HPV16-positive cancers. The table came from immunoSEQ multiplex PCR; TCRdb's copy has only in-frame clones and leaves some out. The sample carries 10,000 to 15,000 clones, over 60% recorded once. V lost 4 bases to trimming and J lost 1 base; unmatched junction nucleotides: 5. The CDR3 spans 16 residues. Germline values: CDR1 SEHNR, CDR2 FQNEAQ (reference sequence). This clonotype was sampled from a human donor with HPV-associated anogenital cancer. This rearrangement joins TRBV7-9 to TRBJ2-1; 9 bases fit TRBD1. This sample was obtained from a patient who underwent chemoradiotherapy. The CDR3 loop reads CASSSGTGISYNEQFF. CDR3 DNA: TGTGCCAGCAGCTCAGGGACAGGGATTTCCTACAATGAGCAGTTCTTC.